These 23 T cell receptor beta chains were sequenced from one sample in a study of blood T cell repertoires in COVID-19. Libraries were prepared by immunoSEQ multiplex PCR; TCRdb keeps only in-frame clonotypes and omits some of them. Of about 110,000 clones listed, roughly 80% are singletons. The sequenced material came from peripheral blood. The receptors were gathered from a man between 65 and 79 years old with acute or convalescent COVID-19.

V and J are TRBV18 and TRBJ1-6, with TRBD1 matching 7 bases. From germline, CDR1 is KGHSH and CDR2 LQKENI. The CDR3 has 14 residues. J lost 7 bases, V lost 6 bases, and 6 bases had no gene match. As DNA, the CDR3 is TGTGCCAGCTCGTCCGGGACAGAGAATTCACCCCTCCACTTT. Amino acids: CASSSGTENSPLHF.

The chain couples TRBV7-2 to TRBJ1-4, with 7 bases that match TRBD1. J gave up 7 bases and V 6 bases, and 8 bases lay outside the gene matches. The CDR3 runs to 14 residues. Germline values: CDR1 SGHTA, CDR2 FQGNSA. The chain's CDR3 is CASRQTGRGEKLFF. CDR3 in DNA: TGTGCCAGCAGACAGACAGGGCGGGGTGAAAAACTGTTTTTT. Filled out from reference TRBV7-2 and TRBJ1-4, the complete variable domain reads GAGVSQSPSNKVTEKGKDVELRCDPISGHTALYWYRQSLGQGLEFLIYFQGNSAPDKSGLPSDRFSAERTGGSVSTLTIQRTQQEDSAVYLCASRQTGRGEKLFFGSGTQLSVL.

The chain carries TRBV3-1 (or the pseudogene TRBV3-2) and TRBJ1-1; weak D call: TRBD1 (6 bases). CDR3 length: 14 amino acids. The V gene lost 6 bases and the J gene lost 2 bases, with 13 bases spanning the gap. Germline assignment: CDR1 LGHDT and CDR2 YNNKEL (reference sequence). The chain's CDR3 is CASSPGVLNTEAFF. For the CDR3, the DNA is TGTGCCAGCAGTCCAGGGGTTCTTAACACTGAAGCTTTCTTT.

CDR3 residues: CASSQGDLPQHF. For the CDR3, the DNA is TGTGCCAGCAGCCAAGGGGACTTGCCCCAGCATTTT. The chain joins TRBV3-1 (or the pseudogene TRBV3-2) to TRBJ1-5; D is possibly TRBD1 (5 bases). Germline CDR1 reads LGHDT; CDR2 reads YNNKEL (reference sequence). The length of the CDR3 is 12 residues. The V gene lost 1 base and the J gene lost 9 bases, with 7 bases spanning the gap.

The rearrangement links TRBV29-1 to TRBJ2-1; 13 bases are a match to TRBD2. This CDR3 is built from 17 residues. Germline V gene lookup returns CDR1 SQVTM and CDR2 ANQGSEA. Germline trimming cut 3 bases from V and 7 bases from J; bases unmatched to any gene: 12. The CDR3: CSVDGWTSGSALNEQFF. DNA of the CDR3: TGCAGCGTTGACGGATGGACTAGCGGGAGTGCGCTGAATGAGCAGTTCTTC.

Points on this clone: Other DNA variants within this sample encode the same CDR3. This chain links TRBV30 with TRBJ2-7, with 10 bases fitting TRBD2. Germline V CDR1 and CDR2: GTSNPN, SVGIG (reference sequence). The trim removed 3 bases at V and 1 base at J, leaving 0 bases unmatched. The CDR3 covers 13 residues. The CDR3: CAWRLAGSYEQYF. The DNA for the CDR3 is TGTGCCTGGAGACTAGCGGGATCCTACGAGCAGTACTTC.

This rearrangement joins TRBV5-4 to TRBJ2-3; D perhaps matches TRBD2 (6 bases). V lost 6 bases and J lost 2, with 19 bases in between. The CDR3 totals 16 residues. Per germline, CDR1 SGHNT and CDR2 YYREEE (reference sequence). For the CDR3, the DNA is TGTGCCAGCACCGTCTCTTCGGGACTCTTCACAGATACGCAGTATTTT. It encodes CASTVSSGLFTDTQYF.

V and J are TRBV5-1 and TRBJ1-1; unclear D gene. Per germline, CDR1 SGHRS and CDR2 YFSETQ. The CDR3 is made up of 14 amino acids. The germline V and J ends were trimmed by 2 bases and 0 bases, with 8 bases remaining between them. The CDR3 loop reads CASSLRRMNTEAFF. The CDR3 region has the DNA TGCGCCAGCAGCTTACGCAGGATGAACACTGAAGCTTTCTTT. The variable domain in full, completed from reference TRBV5-1 and TRBJ1-1, reads KAGVTQTPRYLIKTRGQQVTLSCSPISGHRSVSWYQQTPGQGLQFLFEYFSETQRNKGNFPGRFSGRQFSNSRSEMNVSTLELGDSALYLCASSLRRMNTEAFFGQGTRLTVV.

This clone was counted a single time. V gene TRBV24-1 combines with J gene TRBJ1-3; D is perhaps TRBD1 (5 bases). Trimming pared 2 bases from V and 4 bases from J, leaving 11 bases between. Germline values: CDR1 KGHDR, CDR2 SFDVKD. The CDR3 consists of 15 residues. The CDR3 DNA reads as TGTGCCACCAGTGATTCCCGGGGGTTCGGAAACACCATATATTTT. Residues: CATSDSRGFGNTIYF.

The chain joins TRBV28 to TRBJ1-1; no firm D call. The CDR3 spans 15 residues. Looked up from germline, CDR1 is MDHEN and CDR2 is SYDVKM. Trimming cost V 6 bases and J 1 base, with 15 bases left between them. The CDR3 DNA follows: TGTGCCAGCAGCTTAGTAGGAGAGGAGAACACTGAAGCTTTCTTT. Translated: CASSLVGEENTEAFF.

The V call is TRBV2, the J call TRBJ1-4; 9 nucleotides line up with TRBD1. With 4 bases clipped from V and 5 bases from J, the junction kept 5 bases outside the gene matches. CDR1 and CDR2 from the germline V gene are SNHLY and FYNNEI. The CDR3 length is 15 residues. This CDR3 reads CASSVLGTGNEKLFF. In DNA, the CDR3 is TGTGCCAGCAGTGTCCTCGGGACAGGGAATGAAAAACTGTTTTTT.

This chain connects TRBV7-8 to TRBJ1-2; D gene unclear. Trimming took 3 bases from V and 2 from J, leaving 10 bases between them. There are 14 residues in the CDR3. Germline CDR1 and CDR2: SGHVS and FQNEAQ. CDR3 DNA: TGTGCCAGCAGCTTTCCAGACTTAAACTATGGCTACACCTTC. Its protein is CASSFPDLNYGYTF.

The V gene is TRBV18, the J gene TRBJ2-7; D is perhaps TRBD1 (6 bases). The CDR3 is 14 amino acids. V lost 2 bases to trimming and J lost 3 bases, with 11 bases between them. CDR1 KGHSH and CDR2 LQKENI come from the germline V gene. The CDR3 is CASSPSPGVYEQYF. DNA of the CDR3: TGTGCCAGCTCACCATCACCAGGGGTCTACGAGCAGTACTTC.

The rearrangement joins TRBV30 to TRBJ1-5; the match to TRBD1 covers 7 bases. V was pared by 4 bases and J by 2 bases, with 5 bases of the junction left unmatched. The CDR3 covers 14 residues. Looked up from germline, CDR1 is GTSNPN and CDR2 is SVGIG (reference sequence). CDR3 protein: CAWKEGTGNQPQHF. The CDR3 DNA follows: TGTGCCTGGAAAGAGGGGACAGGCAATCAGCCCCAGCATTTT.

In this sample, this clone turned up a few times. The rearrangement links TRBV6-1 to TRBJ2-7; 7 bases match TRBD1. The CDR3 covers 15 residues. The J segment lost 5 bases and the V segment lost 3 bases, leaving 10 bases of the junction unmatched. Germline CDR1 MNHNS, CDR2 SASEGT. This CDR3 reads CASSDRDRYINEQYF. The CDR3 bases are TGTGCCAGCAGTGACCGGGACAGATATATCAACGAGCAGTACTTC.

V usage is TRBV30 and J usage is TRBJ1-1, with 7 bases identical to TRBD1. Germline values: CDR1 GTSNPN, CDR2 SVGIG (reference sequence). This CDR3 spans 14 amino acids. V was pared by 2 bases and J by 8 bases, with 11 bases of the junction left unmatched. The CDR3 DNA reads as TGTGCCTGGAGTATCCCGACAGGGCCTGGGGAAGCTTTCTTT. This gives the protein CAWSIPTGPGEAFF.

This clone was detected once. CDR3 coding DNA: TGTGCCAGCAGCAAAGAAGGACAGGTTATACACGAGCAGTACTTC. Translated: CASSKEGQVIHEQYF. V usage is TRBV9 and J usage is TRBJ2-7, with 7 bases that match TRBD1. Germline CDR1 and CDR2: SGDLS and YYNGEE. Trimming cost V 4 bases and J 5 bases; bases outside gene matches: 12. The CDR3 consists of 15 residues.

This rearrangement joins TRBV3-1 (or the pseudogene TRBV3-2) to TRBJ2-7; 7 bases map to TRBD2. The CDR3 consists of 17 residues. Germline loops: CDR1 LGHDT, CDR2 YNNKEL (reference sequence). The V segment lost 2 bases and the J segment 4 bases; nucleotides outside the gene matches: 14. CDR3 sequence: CASSQTWAGLVPYEQYF. In DNA, the CDR3 is TGTGCCAGCAGCCAAACATGGGCCGGACTAGTACCATACGAGCAGTACTTC.

The rearrangement links TRBV25-1 to TRBJ2-1; 8 bases line up with TRBD1. Germline V gene lookup returns CDR1 MGHDK and CDR2 SYGVNS. V trimming: 2 bases; J trimming: 7 bases; junction bases outside the gene matches: 10. The CDR3 is 16 amino acids. The CDR3 DNA is TGTGCCAGCAGTGAAACCACAGGGGGAGTTAGGAATGAGCAGTTCTTC. As protein: CASSETTGGVRNEQFF.

V and J are TRBV5-1 and TRBJ2-1; 7 positions agree with TRBD1. Germline V lookup: CDR1 SGHRS, CDR2 YFSETQ. This CDR3 has 13 residues. The V segment lost 2 bases and the J segment 7 bases; nucleotides outside the gene matches: 3. The CDR3 spells CASSLGQVNEQFF. The CDR3 DNA sequence: TGCGCCAGCAGCTTAGGACAGGTTAATGAGCAGTTCTTC.

The chain joins TRBV28 to TRBJ2-5; no firm D call. V shed 7 bases and J shed 6 bases, with 18 bases lying between them. Germline-derived CDR1 and CDR2 are MDHEN and SYDVKM. The CDR3 loop spans 14 amino acids. For the CDR3, the DNA is TGTGCCAGCACCAAGGAAGCGTTTGTAAAGACCCAGTACTTC. Its translation is CASTKEAFVKTQYF.

J is TRBJ1-2 and V is TRBV5-1; 7 positions agree with TRBD1. The germline gives CDR1 SGHRS, CDR2 YFSETQ. The CDR3 contains 16 residues. V dropped 5 bases and J dropped 2; count of bases not matched to a gene: 12. DNA of the CDR3: TGCGCCAGCAGTCCCGGGACAGCCTCCAAGAACTATGGCTACACCTTC. Amino acids: CASSPGTASKNYGYTF.

The chain couples TRBV6-5 to TRBJ1-2; D remains unclear. The CDR3 contains 13 residues. CDR1 and CDR2 from the germline V gene are MNHEY and SVGAGI. V was shortened by 5 bases and J by 6 bases, with 13 bases between the two germline ends. CDR3 bases: TGTGCCAGCAGTCTTAAACAGACAAATGGCTACACCTTC. Translated, it gives CASSLKQTNGYTF.